This is a list of T cell receptor beta chains from one sample in a study of cytotoxic CD8 clonotypes in ibrutinib-treated CLL. Profiling relied on immunoSEQ multiplex PCR, and the TCRdb table lists in-frame clones only, not all of them. This table holds approximately 320,000 clones, roughly two thirds found once. The sequenced sample was PBMCs, obtained after 36 months of ibrutinib treatment. The receptors shown here come from a human donor with chronic lymphocytic leukemia. CDR3s include the opening cysteine and the closing phenylalanine or tryptophan. D genes are given only for firm matches. Size values are once, few and many counts, or a class for expanded clones, and some rows have none.

v_call,clone_size,d_call,j_call,cdr3_nt,cdr3_aa
TRBV2,.,.,TRBJ2-3,TGTGCCACAACTACTGATACGCAGTATTTT,CATTTDTQYF
TRBV9,.,.,TRBJ2-1,TGTGCCAGCAGCACGGGGCGGTCCTACAATGAGCAGTTCTTC,CASSTGRSYNEQFF
TRBV19,.,TRBD2,TRBJ2-5,TGTGCCAGTAGCCTACTAGCGGGGGGGAGAGAGACCCAGTACTTC,CASSLLAGGRETQYF
TRBV2,.,.,TRBJ1-5,TGTGCCAGCAGTCTGTCTCAAGCAAGTCGTCAGCCCCAGCATTTT,CASSLSQASRQPQHF
TRBV6-1,few,.,TRBJ2-7,TGTGCCAGCAGTCCTATTCCGAGGGACGAGCAGTACTTC,CASSPIPRDEQYF
TRBV6-6,.,TRBD2,TRBJ2-1,TGTGCCAGCACACGGGGGGGAGCCTACAATGAGCAGTTCTTC,CASTRGGAYNEQFF
TRBV6-1,.,TRBD1,TRBJ1-2,TGTGCCAGCAGTGAACAGGGACAGGGGGCTGGTGGCTACACCTTC,CASSEQGQGAGGYTF
TRBV2,.,.,TRBJ1-1,TGTGCCAGCAGTGAAGCGCATATGGCTTTCTTT,CASSEAHMAFF
TRBV7-3,few,.,TRBJ2-3,TGTGCCAGCAGCCCCGGAGCAGATACGCAGTATTTT,CASSPGADTQYF
TRBV7-9,.,.,TRBJ2-2,TGTGCCAGCAGGCCCCCGGGACGCACCACCACCGGGGAGCTGTTTTTT,CASRPPGRTTTGELFF
TRBV5-1,.,.,TRBJ1-5,TGCGCCAGCAGCTTGTATACTGGGGCGGATCAGCCCCAGCATTTT,CASSLYTGADQPQHF
TRBV6-1,.,.,TRBJ2-7,TGTGCCAGCAGTGAAGCGCGTTGGGCAATATCCTACGAGCAGTACTTC,CASSEARWAISYEQYF
TRBV14,.,.,TRBJ1-1,TGTGCCAGCAGCCAAGGAATAGGGATGAACACTGAAGCTTTCTTT,CASSQGIGMNTEAFF
TRBV27,once,TRBD2,TRBJ2-3,TGTGCCAACTCGACTAGCGGGAGTCCCACAGATACGCAGTATTTT,CANSTSGSPTDTQYF
TRBV5-1,.,.,TRBJ2-3,TGCGGGCCAGTTACAGCTAGCACAGATACGCAGTATTTT,CGPVTASTDTQYF
TRBV9,once,.,TRBJ1-5,TGTGCCAGCAGCGTAGCTGGAGTGAATCAGCCCCAGCATTTT,CASSVAGVNQPQHF